The 25 T cell receptor beta chains listed next were all sequenced from one sample in a study of T cell changes during pregnancy in multiple sclerosis. TCRdb's table, derived via immunoSEQ multiplex PCR, lists solely in-frame clones and lacks some. Among approximately 130,000 clones listed, roughly 95% were seen once. Sequenced material: peripheral blood, taken after pregnancy. These receptors were obtained from a female donor with multiple sclerosis, enrolled in a pregnancy study.

This CDR3 reads CAKGQGGSYNEQFF. The CDR3 DNA follows: TGTGCCAAGGGACAGGGGGGCTCCTACAATGAGCAGTTCTTC. The rearrangement uses TRBV2 and TRBJ2-1; the match to TRBD1 covers 11 bases. Germline values: CDR1 SNHLY, CDR2 FYNNEI. Germline trimming cut 10 bases from V and 0 bases from J; bases unmatched to any gene: 2. The CDR3 length is 14 residues.

This chain's CDR3 is CASSLGQGMYEQYF. In DNA, the CDR3 is TGTGCCAGCAGCTTGGGGCAGGGAATGTACGAGCAGTACTTC. The rearrangement uses TRBV5-4 and TRBJ2-7; weak D call: TRBD1 (5 bases). Between the trimmed V and J ends, which lost 0 bases and 4 bases, there was a span of 11 bases. The germline CDR1 and CDR2 sequences are SGHNT and YYREEE (reference sequence). The CDR3 covers 14 residues.

CDR3 DNA: TGTGCCATCTACGGGACTCTAAAGGGGAACACTGAAGCTTTCTTT. Translation: CAIYGTLKGNTEAFF. V and J are TRBV18 and TRBJ1-1; maybe TRBD1 (5 bases). CDR1 is KGHSH, CDR2 LQKENI, per germline. The CDR3 covers 15 residues. Trimming removed 10 bases at V and 1 base at J, with 19 bases between.

The chain uses TRBV19 and TRBJ1-1; D gene uncertain. CDR1 LNHDA and CDR2 SQIVND come from the germline V gene (reference sequence). The V and J ends lost 7 bases and 6 bases respectively, with 9 bases between them. The CDR3 is made up of 11 amino acids. CDR3 nucleotide sequence: TGTGCCAGTATCGGGTTCCCTGAAGCTTTCTTT. It is translated as CASIGFPEAFF. Supplemented by reference TRBV19 and TRBJ1-1, the full variable domain reads DGGITQSPKYLFRKEGQNVTLSCEQNLNHDAMYWYRQDPGQGLRLIYYSQIVNDFQKGDIAEGYSVSREKKESFPLTVTSAQKNPTAFYLCASIGFPEAFFGQGTRLTVV.

The chain links TRBV30 to TRBJ1-1, with TRBD1 identical over 10 bases. V trimming: 8 bases; J trimming: 7 bases; junction bases outside the gene matches: 13. The germline V gene has CDR1 GTSNPN and CDR2 SVGIG (reference sequence). This CDR3 has 14 residues. The CDR3 protein is CAIQGQGRLSEAFF. The CDR3 DNA reads TGTGCCATACAGGGACAGGGGCGTTTAAGTGAAGCTTTCTTT.

The chain uses TRBV5-6 and TRBJ1-2; D gene unclear. CDR1 and CDR2 (germline): SGHDT, YYEEEE. Trimming left V 4 bases short and J 0 bases short, with 10 bases between. The length of the CDR3 is 14 residues. In DNA form, the CDR3 reads TGTGCCAGCAGCGCGCAGGCCCCTAACTATGGCTACACCTTC. Translating it yields CASSAQAPNYGYTF.

The rearrangement links TRBV13 to TRBJ2-6; 10 bases map to TRBD1. Germline CDR1 reads PRHDT; CDR2 reads FYEKMQ (reference sequence). The CDR3 has 17 amino acids. Trimming cost V 3 bases and J 3 bases; bases outside gene matches: 5. As DNA, the CDR3 is TGTGCCAGCAGCTTCGACAGGGGGCGTGTTGGGGCCAACGTCCTGACTTTC. Translation: CASSFDRGRVGANVLTF.

This clone was recorded only once. The V and J genes are TRBV19 and TRBJ1-1, with D perhaps TRBD1 (6 bases). Germline loops: CDR1 LNHDA, CDR2 SQIVND (reference sequence). V lost 5 bases to trimming and J lost 4 bases, with 11 bases between them. The CDR3 contains 13 residues. CDR3 bases: TGTGCCAGTAGTCCCAGACAGGTCACTGAAGCTTTCTTT. Its protein product is CASSPRQVTEAFF.

V usage is TRBV11-2 and J usage is TRBJ1-2; D unresolved. The CDR3 has 13 amino acids. Germline CDR1 is SGHAT and CDR2 is FQNNGV. V dropped 4 bases and J dropped 6 bases, with 12 bases sitting between them. This CDR3 is CASSSPMTHGYTF. The DNA of the CDR3 is TGTGCCAGCAGCTCCCCCATGACTCATGGCTACACCTTC.

The chain carries TRBV9 and TRBJ2-2; 8 bases match TRBD2. The germline V gene has CDR1 SGDLS and CDR2 YYNGEE. After removal of 0 bases from V and 7 bases from J, the junction contained 8 bases not matched to a gene. This CDR3 is built from 16 residues. The CDR3, as DNA: TGTGCCAGCAGCGTAGGGGGTAGCGGGGTTCTCGGGGAGCTGTTTTTT. Residues: CASSVGGSGVLGELFF. The whole variable domain, filled in from reference TRBV9 and TRBJ2-2, reads DSGVTQTPKHLITATGQRVTLRCSPRSGDLSVYWYQQSLDQGLQFLIQYYNGEERAKGNILERFSAQQFPDLHSELNLSSLELGDSALYFCASSVGGSGVLGELFFGEGSRLTVL.

J is TRBJ2-2 and V is TRBV9; no firm D call. CDR1 is SGDLS and CDR2 is YYNGEE in the germline V gene. V was clipped by 3 bases and J by 3 bases, with 6 bases between them. The CDR3 runs to 13 residues. CDR3 DNA: TGTGCCAGCAGCGCACAGTACACCGGGGAGCTGTTTTTT. Translation: CASSAQYTGELFF.

V is TRBV6-5 and J is TRBJ2-7; the match to TRBD1 covers 10 bases. The germline CDR1 and CDR2 sequences are MNHEY and SVGAGI. Unmatched junction bases numbered 5, after V lost 7 bases and J lost 5 bases. This CDR3 spans 13 amino acids. CDR3: CASTGQGNHEQYF. CDR3 sequence (DNA): TGTGCCAGCACGGGACAGGGGAACCACGAGCAGTACTTC.

The chain links TRBV27 to TRBJ2-7, with D maybe TRBD2 (6 bases). Germline loops: CDR1 MNHEY, CDR2 SMNVEV (reference sequence). The CDR3 is 14 residues long. With 5 bases removed from V and 0 bases from J, the gap between germline ends came to 11 bases. This CDR3 reads CASSISGGSYEQYF. CDR3 DNA: TGTGCCAGCAGTATTAGCGGAGGCTCCTACGAGCAGTACTTC.

This chain joins TRBV21-1 and TRBJ2-1; the listed D gene, TRBD1, was not tested against the DNA. TRBV21-1 is given as a pseudogene. This CDR3 contains 16 residues. The CDR3 bases are TGTGCCAGCAGCAAAGCGCCAGGGGGCCCATACAATGAGCAGTTCTTC. As protein: CASSKAPGGPYNEQFF.

The V and J genes are TRBV6-1 and TRBJ2-3, with D perhaps TRBD2 (6 bases). Germline V gene lookup returns CDR1 MNHNS and CDR2 SASEGT. This CDR3 contains 12 residues. Trimming removed 10 bases from V and 8 bases from J, with 16 bases in between. CDR3 sequence: CAITGTPVTQYF. DNA of the CDR3: TGTGCCATTACCGGGACTCCGGTTACGCAGTATTTT.

The chain uses TRBV4-2 and TRBJ1-3; 9 bases align to TRBD1. CDR1 LGHNA and CDR2 YNFKEQ come from the germline V gene. V trimming: 3 bases; J trimming: 0 bases; junction bases outside the gene matches: 6. CDR3 length equals 17 residues. CDR3 in DNA: TGTGCCAGCAGCCAGGAACGGGGACAGGGCTCTGGAAACACCATATATTTT. This encodes CASSQERGQGSGNTIYF.

The chain recombines TRBV2 with TRBJ2-3; D gene ambiguous. The CDR3 sequence is 13 residues long. V was clipped by 7 bases and J by 1 base, with 9 bases between them. The germline V gene encodes CDR1 SNHLY and CDR2 FYNNEI. The DNA for the CDR3 is TGTGCCAGCAACGGTGTGGGCACAGATACGCAGTATTTT. It specifies CASNGVGTDTQYF.

The rearrangement uses TRBV6-1 and TRBJ2-2; D unclear. Trimming stripped 7 bases from V and 6 bases from J, with 9 bases between. Germline lookup yields CDR1 MNHNS and CDR2 SASEGT. CDR3 size: 12 residues. The CDR3 DNA sequence: TGTGCCAGCACGTTAGAGCCCGGGGAGCTGTTTTTT. As protein: CASTLEPGELFF.

The chain combines TRBV9 with TRBJ2-2; D perhaps matches TRBD1 (6 bases). Trimming pared 2 bases from V and 0 bases from J, leaving 11 bases between. CDR3 length: 16 amino acids. The germline CDR1 and CDR2 sequences are SGDLS and YYNGEE. This CDR3 reads CASSVNRVANTGELFF. As DNA, the CDR3 is TGTGCCAGCAGCGTGAACAGGGTAGCGAACACCGGGGAGCTGTTTTTT.

The chain employs TRBV28 and TRBJ1-5, with no clear D. Germline CDR1 is MDHEN and CDR2 is SYDVKM. The CDR3 loop spans 15 amino acids. V lost 6 bases to trimming and J lost 0 bases, with 12 bases between them. This chain's CDR3 is CASRREGFSNQPQHF. The CDR3 coding sequence is TGTGCCAGCAGGAGGGAGGGTTTTAGCAATCAGCCCCAGCATTTT.

This clone was seen just once. The chain links TRBV5-1 to TRBJ2-5; D might be TRBD1 (6 bases). The germline V gene has CDR1 SGHRS and CDR2 YFSETQ. This CDR3 is 15 amino acids long. Trimming took off 0 bases at V and 2 bases at J, with 11 bases between the two ends. DNA of the CDR3: TGCGCCAGCAGCTTGGACAGGGCCGGACAAGAGACCCAGTACTTC. Translated: CASSLDRAGQETQYF.

This sequence joins TRBV9 and TRBJ2-5; 7 bases map to TRBD2. Trimming removed 3 bases from V and 2 bases from J; junction bases left unmatched: 10. The germline V gene has CDR1 SGDLS and CDR2 YYNGEE. The CDR3 loop spans 16 amino acids. For the CDR3, the DNA is TGTGCCAGCAGCGGAGGGACTACCTCCCTTCAAGAGACCCAGTACTTC. Encoded protein: CASSGGTTSLQETQYF.

The chain uses TRBV27 and TRBJ2-2; TRBD2 aligns across 10 bases. V lost 3 bases to trimming and J lost 10 bases; unmatched junction nucleotides: 11. The CDR3 is 16 residues long. The germline CDR1 and CDR2 sequences are MNHEY and SMNVEV (reference sequence). CDR3 sequence reads: CASSFGTSGVAKELFF. DNA of the CDR3: TGTGCCAGCAGTTTTGGAACTAGCGGGGTCGCTAAGGAGCTGTTTTTT.

This chain connects TRBV11-2 to TRBJ1-5; 8 nucleotides align to TRBD1. CDR1 and CDR2 (germline): SGHAT, FQNNGV. This CDR3 spans 17 amino acids. V lost 5 bases and J lost 1; bases outside the gene matches: 10. The CDR3 is CASSPSDREKSNQPQHF. The DNA for the CDR3 is TGTGCCAGCAGCCCCTCGGACAGGGAAAAGAGCAATCAGCCCCAGCATTTT. Filled out from reference TRBV11-2 and TRBJ1-5, the complete variable domain reads EAGVAQSPRYKIIEKRQSVAFWCNPISGHATLYWYQQILGQGPKLLIQFQNNGVVDDSQLPKDRFSAERLKGVDSTLKIQPAKLEDSAVYLCASSPSDREKSNQPQHFGDGTRLSIL.

V is TRBV6-6 and J is TRBJ1-1, with TRBD1 as a possible D gene (6 bases). CDR1 is MNHNY, CDR2 SVGAGI, per germline (reference sequence). The CDR3 is 14 residues long. Trimming removed 6 bases from V and 1 base from J, with 12 bases in between. CDR3 DNA: TGTGCCAGCAGCAACCGGGACACGAACACTGAAGCTTTCTTT. It is translated as CASSNRDTNTEAFF.